This T cell receptor beta chain was captured by sequencing in a study of T cells in tuberculosis. Turning to the study itself: Sequenced TCRs come from CD1B-GMM tetramer-binding T cells.

Some clones are missing from TCRdb's copy, which holds only in-frame ones; the method was immunoSEQ multiplex PCR. The profile covers 25,000 to 35,000 clones, with under 95% appearing a single time and 6.8% taken by the ten largest. CDR3 length: 15 amino acids. CDR1 is MDHEN and CDR2 is SYDVKM in the germline V gene. Trimming left V 5 bases short and J 7 bases short, with 21 bases between. Findings and limits, study-wide: Smaller distances to GMM-specific TCRs suggested their expansion in active tuberculosis.

With regard to this clone: Its antigen is still unknown.

Specified time point: new active TB diagnosis, blood taken before or within 7 days of starting treatment. Active tuberculosis patients were new diagnoses, HIV-seronegative, South African, and aged 18 years or older. Positive smear microscopy and/or M. tuberculosis culture confirmed active disease. The material was PBMCs, obtained at tuberculosis diagnosis. This TCR was recovered from an adult with tuberculosis. The chain recombines TRBV28 with TRBJ2-7, with a weak D call TRBD1 (6 bases). CDR3: CASSTIGTPGLEQYF. CDR3 DNA sequence: TGTGCCAGCAGTACCATCGGGACACCGGGGTTGGAGCAGTACTTC.